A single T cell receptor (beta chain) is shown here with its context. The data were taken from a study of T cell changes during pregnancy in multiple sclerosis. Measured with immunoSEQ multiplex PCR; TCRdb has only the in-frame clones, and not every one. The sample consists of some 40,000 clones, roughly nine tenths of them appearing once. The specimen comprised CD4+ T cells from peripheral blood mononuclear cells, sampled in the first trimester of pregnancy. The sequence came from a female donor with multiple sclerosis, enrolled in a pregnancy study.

The CDR3 sequence: CASSSTGSASGNQPQHF. CDR3 bases: TGTGCCAGCAGCTCGACAGGGTCTGCATCCGGGAATCAGCCCCAGCATTTT. The V gene is TRBV7-2, the J gene TRBJ1-5; 7 bases agree with TRBD1. Trimming at V came to 4 bases and at J to 4 bases, leaving 13 bases not matched to a gene. The CDR3 sequence is 17 residues long. CDR1 is SGHTA and CDR2 is FQGNSA in the germline V gene.